A single sample gave rise to the 21 T cell receptor beta chains below, sequenced in a study of cytomegalovirus exposure and HLA in healthy donors. PCR amplification relied on 60 Vbeta primers (plus 13 Jbeta primers). Data came from immunoSEQ multiplex PCR; TCRdb stores just in-frame clones and leaves some out. In the table there are more than 85,000 clones, around 77% of which are singletons. Material for sequencing was PBMCs. The receptors were sampled from a boy aged 5-17 years in good health and CMV-seronegative.

The genes are TRBV7-9 and TRBJ2-7, with a possible D match to TRBD1 (5 bases). Germline CDR1 and CDR2: SEHNR and FQNEAQ (reference sequence). This CDR3 is 13 amino acids long. Trimming stripped 4 bases from V and 5 bases from J, with 12 bases between. The CDR3, as DNA: TGTGCCAGCAGCTATCCTAGGGGCGACGAGCAGTACTTC. It is translated as CASSYPRGDEQYF.

In DNA form, the CDR3 reads TGTGCCAGCAACGGGGGGGCCAATGAGCAGTTCTTC. Its protein is CASNGGANEQFF. This chain connects TRBV28 to TRBJ2-1, with 8 bases lining up with TRBD2. The CDR3 runs 12 residues. Losses at the gene ends were 7 bases for V and 6 bases for J; bases not matched to a gene: 2. The germline CDR1 and CDR2 sequences are MDHEN and SYDVKM.

In its sample, this clone was seen once. The chain joins TRBV5-1 to TRBJ2-7; D may be TRBD2 (5 bases). Germline V gene lookup returns CDR1 SGHRS and CDR2 YFSETQ. V was pared by 4 bases and J by 2 bases, with 13 bases between. The CDR3 runs 14 residues. The CDR3 protein is CASSPARGPYEQYF. For the CDR3, the DNA is TGCGCCAGCAGCCCCGCACGGGGTCCCTACGAGCAGTACTTC.

The chain is built from TRBV29-1 and TRBJ2-3; 15 bases match TRBD2. Germline V gene lookup returns CDR1 SQVTM and CDR2 ANQGSEA. After removal of 5 bases from V and 3 bases from J, the junction contained 3 bases not matched to a gene. The CDR3 is 15 amino acids. The CDR3 DNA follows: TGCAGCGTTCCCGGGACTAGCGGGAGGACAGATACGCAGTATTTT. Translated: CSVPGTSGRTDTQYF.

This sequence joins TRBV9 and TRBJ2-3, with 7 nucleotides matching TRBD1. The CDR3 sequence is 16 residues long. With V trimmed by 3 bases and J by 2 bases, 9 bases remained unmatched. The germline CDR1 and CDR2 sequences are SGDLS and YYNGEE. The CDR3 loop is CASSARAGTATDTQYF. CDR3 nucleotides: TGTGCCAGCAGCGCCAGAGCCGGGACAGCCACAGATACGCAGTATTTT.

This clone has just a few counts. The chain couples TRBV7-9 to TRBJ2-1; weak D call: TRBD1 (6 bases). Per germline, CDR1 SEHNR and CDR2 FQNEAQ (reference sequence). Trimming took 3 bases from V and 0 from J, leaving 12 bases between them. The CDR3 length is 16 residues. The CDR3 nucleotides read TGTGCCAGCAGCTTTAATGAAGGGGGCTCCTACAATGAGCAGTTCTTC. Translation: CASSFNEGGSYNEQFF.

This clone was detected a few times. V usage is TRBV9 and J usage is TRBJ1-5; D might be TRBD1 (6 bases). Trimming shortened V by 3 bases and J by 4 bases, and 8 bases separated the two germline ends. The CDR3 runs to 13 residues. Germline CDR1 SGDLS, CDR2 YYNGEE. CDR3 in DNA: TGTGCCAGCAGCGAAGGGGGAAATCAGCCCCAGCATTTT. Encoded protein: CASSEGGNQPQHF.

The chain recombines TRBV28 with TRBJ1-1, with 10 bases identical to TRBD1. Germline V lookup: CDR1 MDHEN, CDR2 SYDVKM. This CDR3 region has 20 residues. The J segment lost 4 bases and the V segment lost 6 bases, leaving 23 bases of the junction unmatched. CDR3 region: CASRPPGQGPSQPMTTEAFF. In nucleotides, the CDR3 is TGTGCCAGCAGGCCACCGGGACAGGGGCCCTCGCAACCCATGACCACTGAAGCTTTCTTT.

The chain employs TRBV14 and TRBJ1-1; D is uncertain. From germline, CDR1 is SGHDN and CDR2 FVKESK. Trimming took 1 base from V and 4 from J, leaving 10 bases between them. This CDR3 is built from 14 residues. The CDR3, as DNA: TGTGCCAGCAGCCAAGCATTCTTACTCACTGAAGCTTTCTTT. As protein: CASSQAFLLTEAFF.

The chain has TRBV19 and TRBJ2-1; a weak D match, TRBD1 (5 bases). CDR1 is LNHDA, CDR2 SQIVND, per germline (reference sequence). Trimming cost V 5 bases and J 9 bases, with 8 bases left between them. The CDR3 length is 11 residues. The CDR3 DNA sequence: TGTGCCAGTAGTCCAGGGTCTGAGCAGTTCTTC. Amino acids: CASSPGSEQFF.

V is TRBV7-8 and J is TRBJ2-5, with D maybe TRBD2 (6 bases). CDR3 length: 14 amino acids. V lost 3 bases and J 5 bases, leaving 13 bases between the germline ends. The germline V gene encodes CDR1 SGHVS and CDR2 FQNEAQ. CDR3 loop: CASSLGLRGETQYF. DNA of the CDR3: TGTGCCAGCAGCTTGGGACTTCGTGGTGAGACCCAGTACTTC.

For the CDR3, the DNA is TGCGCCAGCAGCCAAGGGGCCGACCCGAACACTGAAGCTTTCTTT. Its translation is CASSQGADPNTEAFF. The V call is TRBV4-3, the J call TRBJ1-1; D not certain. The V and J ends lost 1 base and 1 base respectively, with 10 bases between them. The germline V gene has CDR1 LGHNA and CDR2 YSLEER. This CDR3 contains 15 residues.

The chain joins TRBV7-2 to TRBJ1-2; the D gene is possibly TRBD1 (6 bases). From germline, CDR1 is SGHTA and CDR2 FQGNSA. With 5 bases removed from V and 4 bases from J, the gap between germline ends came to 11 bases. The CDR3 runs to 13 residues. CDR3 sequence (DNA): TGTGCCAGCAGCCCAGACAGGTTCTATGGCTACACCTTC. Protein product: CASSPDRFYGYTF.

The table lists this clone with a count of one. This rearrangement joins TRBV29-1 to TRBJ2-2; 8 bases map to TRBD1. The V gene's germline CDR1 is SQVTM and CDR2 ANQGSEA. Unmatched junction bases numbered 3, after V lost 6 bases and J lost 6 bases. The CDR3 is 12 amino acids. CDR3 amino acids: CSVTGDAGELFF. CDR3 nucleotides: TGCAGCGTGACAGGGGATGCCGGGGAGCTGTTTTTT.

This clone occurred a few times. The genes are TRBV5-1 and TRBJ2-5; 12 nucleotides match TRBD2. Unmatched junction bases numbered 2, after V lost 4 bases and J lost 4 bases. The CDR3 totals 14 residues. Germline-derived CDR1 and CDR2 are SGHRS and YFSETQ. The CDR3 nucleotides are TGCGCCAGCAGCCCGGGACTAGCGGGAGAGACCCAGTACTTC. It encodes CASSPGLAGETQYF. Using reference TRBV5-1 and TRBJ2-5 for the parts outside the CDR3, the full variable domain is KAGVTQTPRYLIKTRGQQVTLSCSPISGHRSVSWYQQTPGQGLQFLFEYFSETQRNKGNFPGRFSGRQFSNSRSEMNVSTLELGDSALYLCASSPGLAGETQYFGPGTRLLVL.

The chain has TRBV29-1 and TRBJ2-1; D possibly corresponds to TRBD1 (5 bases). The CDR3 is 14 residues long. Trimming took off 7 bases at V and 6 bases at J, with 19 bases between the two ends. The germline gives CDR1 SQVTM, CDR2 ANQGSEA. DNA of the CDR3: TGCAGCGCTACCTCGACAGCCAACTTCAATGAGCAGTTCTTC. It translates to CSATSTANFNEQFF.

J is TRBJ2-3 and V is TRBV14, with 8 bases fitting TRBD2. Germline V gene data show CDR1 as SGHDN and CDR2 as FVKESK. This CDR3 has 12 residues. The V and J ends lost 3 bases and 14 bases, in that order; junction bases with no gene match: 7. CDR3 bases: TGTGCCAGCAGCCAGCCGGGGACTAGGTTGTATTTT. Translating it yields CASSQPGTRLYF.

A word on this clone: This is likely a read error, given that the CDR3 carries no conserved phenylalanine or tryptophan at its end. The DNA is omitted, as the CDR3 cannot be located on it reliably, and the CDR3 follows TCRdb's listing. J is TRBJ1-2 and V is TRBV7-5; the D segment call TRBD1 is taken from the table without a DNA check. TRBV7-5 is noted as a pseudogene. The CDR3 numbers 10 amino acids, ends counted. CDR3 region: CARSSFPGQT.

The chain uses TRBV7-2 and TRBJ1-1; D possibly corresponds to TRBD1 (6 bases). Trimming took off 5 bases at V and 1 base at J, with 8 bases between the two ends. The germline V gene encodes CDR1 SGHTA and CDR2 FQGNSA. CDR3 length equals 13 residues. CDR3 sequence: CASSPTGNTEAFF. CDR3 bases: TGTGCCAGCAGCCCGACAGGGAACACTGAAGCTTTCTTT.

The CDR3 coding sequence is TGTGCCAGCAGCTCGGGGGGTGAGCAGTTCTTC. Protein: CASSSGGEQFF. V usage is TRBV7-3 and J usage is TRBJ2-1, with TRBD2 identical over 7 bases. Germline lookup yields CDR1 SGHTA and CDR2 FQGTGA. V was pared by 4 bases and J by 9 bases, with 0 bases of the junction left unmatched. The CDR3 has 11 residues.

This clone was picked up one time. The rearrangement joins TRBV30 to TRBJ2-5; D is possibly TRBD2 (5 bases). The CDR3 sequence is 12 residues long. Germline CDR1 and CDR2: GTSNPN and SVGIG (reference sequence). V shed 0 bases and J shed 5 bases, with 7 bases lying between them. CDR3 loop: CAWSVRVETQYF. As DNA, the CDR3 is TGTGCCTGGAGTGTGAGGGTCGAGACCCAGTACTTC.